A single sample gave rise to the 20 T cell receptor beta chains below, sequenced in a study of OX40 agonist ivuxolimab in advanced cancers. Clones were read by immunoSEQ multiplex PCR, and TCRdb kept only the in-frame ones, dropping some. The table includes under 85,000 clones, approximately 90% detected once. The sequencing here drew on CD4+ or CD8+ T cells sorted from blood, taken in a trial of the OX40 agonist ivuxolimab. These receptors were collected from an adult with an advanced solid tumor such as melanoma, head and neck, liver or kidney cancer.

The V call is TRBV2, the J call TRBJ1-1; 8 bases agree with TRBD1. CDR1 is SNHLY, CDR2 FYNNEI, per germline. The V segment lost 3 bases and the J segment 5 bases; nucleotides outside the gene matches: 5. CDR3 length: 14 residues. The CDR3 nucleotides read TGTGCCAGCAGTGACGGCAGGGGGCTGACTGAAGCTTTCTTT. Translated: CASSDGRGLTEAFF.

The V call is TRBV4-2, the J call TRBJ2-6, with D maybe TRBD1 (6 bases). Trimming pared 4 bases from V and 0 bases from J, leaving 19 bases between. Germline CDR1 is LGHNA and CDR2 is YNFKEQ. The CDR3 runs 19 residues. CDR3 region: CASSLQVEGGSSGANVLTF. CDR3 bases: TGTGCCAGCAGCCTCCAGGTGGAAGGGGGAAGCTCTGGGGCCAACGTCCTGACTTTC.

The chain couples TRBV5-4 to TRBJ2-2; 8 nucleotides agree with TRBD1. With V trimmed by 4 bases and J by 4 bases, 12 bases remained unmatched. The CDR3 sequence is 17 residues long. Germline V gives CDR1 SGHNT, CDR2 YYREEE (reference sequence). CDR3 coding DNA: TGTGCCAGCAGCCGAAATGGACAGGGACCTAGCACCGGGGAGCTGTTTTTT. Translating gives CASSRNGQGPSTGELFF.

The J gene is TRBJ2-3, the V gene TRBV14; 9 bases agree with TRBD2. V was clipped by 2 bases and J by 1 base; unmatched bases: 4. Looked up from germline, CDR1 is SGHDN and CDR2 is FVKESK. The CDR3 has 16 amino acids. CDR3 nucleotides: TGTGCCAGCAGCCAACTAGCGGGGATACGCACAGATACGCAGTATTTT. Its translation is CASSQLAGIRTDTQYF.

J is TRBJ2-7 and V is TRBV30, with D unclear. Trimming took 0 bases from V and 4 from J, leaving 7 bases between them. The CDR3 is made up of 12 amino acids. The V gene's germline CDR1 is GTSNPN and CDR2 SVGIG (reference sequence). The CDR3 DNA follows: TGTGCCTGGAGTGTAGACAATTACGAGCAGTACTTC. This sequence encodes CAWSVDNYEQYF. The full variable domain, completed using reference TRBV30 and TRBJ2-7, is SQTIHQWPATLVQPVGSPLSLECTVEGTSNPNLYWYRQAAGRGLQLLFYSVGIGQISSEVPQNLSASRPQDRQFILSSKKLLLSDSGFYLCAWSVDNYEQYFGPGTRLTVT.

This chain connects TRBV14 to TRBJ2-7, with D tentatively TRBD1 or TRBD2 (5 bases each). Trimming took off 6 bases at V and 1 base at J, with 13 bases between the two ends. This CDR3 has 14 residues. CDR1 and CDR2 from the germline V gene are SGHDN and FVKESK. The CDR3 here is CASRLGGGSYEQYF. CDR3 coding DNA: TGTGCCAGCAGACTCGGTGGGGGTTCCTACGAGCAGTACTTC.

The CDR3, as DNA: TGTGCCAGCAGCTTAACTAGCGGGGCGAACACCGGGGAGCTGTTTTTT. Residues: CASSLTSGANTGELFF. This rearrangement joins TRBV7-3 to TRBJ2-2; 8 bases align to TRBD2. This CDR3 has 16 residues. Trimming cost V 0 bases and J 0 bases; bases outside gene matches: 0. CDR1 and CDR2 from the germline V gene are SGHTA and FQGTGA.

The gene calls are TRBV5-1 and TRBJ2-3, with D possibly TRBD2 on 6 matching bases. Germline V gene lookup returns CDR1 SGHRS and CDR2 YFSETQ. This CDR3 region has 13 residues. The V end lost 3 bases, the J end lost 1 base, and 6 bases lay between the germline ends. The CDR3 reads CASSSGGTDTQYF. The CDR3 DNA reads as TGCGCCAGCAGCTCGGGGGGCACAGATACGCAGTATTTT.

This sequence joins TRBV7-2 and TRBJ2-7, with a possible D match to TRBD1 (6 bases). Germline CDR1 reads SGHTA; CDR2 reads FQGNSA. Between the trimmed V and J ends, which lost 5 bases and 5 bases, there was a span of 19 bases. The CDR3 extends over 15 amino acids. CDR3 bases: TGTGCCAGCAGCCCGGCAGGGGTTAGGAGTCACGAGCAGTACTTC. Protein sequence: CASSPAGVRSHEQYF. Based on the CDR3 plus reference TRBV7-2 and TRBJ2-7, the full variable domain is GAGVSQSPSNKVTEKGKDVELRCDPISGHTALYWYRQSLGQGLEFLIYFQGNSAPDKSGLPSDRFSAERTGGSVSTLTIQRTQQEDSAVYLCASSPAGVRSHEQYFGPGTRLTVT.

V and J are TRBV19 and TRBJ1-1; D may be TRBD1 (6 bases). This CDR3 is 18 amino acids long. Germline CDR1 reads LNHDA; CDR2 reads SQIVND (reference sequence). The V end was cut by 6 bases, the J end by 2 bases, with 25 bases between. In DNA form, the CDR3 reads TGTGCCAGTAGCTTTTCAGATGGGAGCGGGGGGCGAAACACTGAAGCTTTCTTT. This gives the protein CASSFSDGSGGRNTEAFF. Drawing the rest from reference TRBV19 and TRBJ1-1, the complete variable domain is DGGITQSPKYLFRKEGQNVTLSCEQNLNHDAMYWYRQDPGQGLRLIYYSQIVNDFQKGDIAEGYSVSREKKESFPLTVTSAQKNPTAFYLCASSFSDGSGGRNTEAFFGQGTRLTVV.

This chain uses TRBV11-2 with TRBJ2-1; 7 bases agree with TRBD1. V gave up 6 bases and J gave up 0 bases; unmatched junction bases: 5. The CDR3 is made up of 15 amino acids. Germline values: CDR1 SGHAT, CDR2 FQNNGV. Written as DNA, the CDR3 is TGTGCCAGCAGTTTGACAGGGAGCTCCTACAATGAGCAGTTCTTC. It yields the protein CASSLTGSSYNEQFF.

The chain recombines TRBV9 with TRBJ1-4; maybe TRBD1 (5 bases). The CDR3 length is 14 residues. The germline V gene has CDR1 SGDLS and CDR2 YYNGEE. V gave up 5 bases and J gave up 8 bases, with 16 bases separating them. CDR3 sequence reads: CASSRDPLGEKLFF. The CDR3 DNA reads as TGTGCCAGCAGTCGGGACCCACTCGGGGAAAAACTGTTTTTT.

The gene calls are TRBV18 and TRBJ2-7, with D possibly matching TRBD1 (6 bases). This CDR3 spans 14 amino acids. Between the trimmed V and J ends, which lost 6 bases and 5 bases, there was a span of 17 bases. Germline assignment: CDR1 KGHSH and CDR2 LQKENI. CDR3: CASSPGTLGHEQYF. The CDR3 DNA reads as TGTGCCAGCTCCCCCGGGACACTGGGGCACGAGCAGTACTTC.

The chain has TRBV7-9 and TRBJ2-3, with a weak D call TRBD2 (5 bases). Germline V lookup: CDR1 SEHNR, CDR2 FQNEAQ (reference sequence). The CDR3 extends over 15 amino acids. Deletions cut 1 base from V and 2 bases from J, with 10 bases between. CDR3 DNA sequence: TGTGCCAGCAGCTTAGGCGCCGGGAACACAGATACGCAGTATTTT. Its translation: CASSLGAGNTDTQYF.

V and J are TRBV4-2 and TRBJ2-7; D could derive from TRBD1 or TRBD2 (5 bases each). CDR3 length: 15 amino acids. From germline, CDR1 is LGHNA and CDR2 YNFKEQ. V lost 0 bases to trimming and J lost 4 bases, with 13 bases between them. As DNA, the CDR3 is TGTGCCAGCAGCCAAGATCAGCAGGGAGAGTACGAGCAGTACTTC. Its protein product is CASSQDQQGEYEQYF.

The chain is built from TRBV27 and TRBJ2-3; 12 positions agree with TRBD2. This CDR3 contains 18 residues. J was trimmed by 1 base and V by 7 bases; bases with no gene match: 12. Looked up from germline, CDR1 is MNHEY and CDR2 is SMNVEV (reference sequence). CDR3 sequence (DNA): TGTGCCAGCACTCTTTGGTCTAGCGGGAGGGCCGGCACAGATACGCAGTATTTT. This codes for CASTLWSSGRAGTDTQYF.

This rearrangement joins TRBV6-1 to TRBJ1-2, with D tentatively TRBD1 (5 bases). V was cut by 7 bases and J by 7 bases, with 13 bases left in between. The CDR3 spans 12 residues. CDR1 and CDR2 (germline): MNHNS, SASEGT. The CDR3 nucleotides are TGTGCCAGCATTTATGTGGGGGGTGGCTACACCTTC. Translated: CASIYVGGGYTF.

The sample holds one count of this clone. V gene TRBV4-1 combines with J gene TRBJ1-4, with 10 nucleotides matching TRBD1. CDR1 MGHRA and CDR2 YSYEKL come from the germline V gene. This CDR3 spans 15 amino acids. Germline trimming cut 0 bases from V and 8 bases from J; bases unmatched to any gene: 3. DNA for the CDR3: TGCGCCAGCAGCCAAGACCGGGACAGGGGCGAAAAACTGTTTTTT. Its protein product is CASSQDRDRGEKLFF.

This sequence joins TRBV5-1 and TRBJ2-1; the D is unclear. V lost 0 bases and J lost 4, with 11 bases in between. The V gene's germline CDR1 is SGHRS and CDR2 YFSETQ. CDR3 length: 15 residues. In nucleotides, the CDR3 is TGCGCCAGCAGCTTGGAGGGTATGGTGTACAATGAGCAGTTCTTC. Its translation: CASSLEGMVYNEQFF. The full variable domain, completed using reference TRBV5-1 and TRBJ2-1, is KAGVTQTPRYLIKTRGQQVTLSCSPISGHRSVSWYQQTPGQGLQFLFEYFSETQRNKGNFPGRFSGRQFSNSRSEMNVSTLELGDSALYLCASSLEGMVYNEQFFGPGTRLTVL.

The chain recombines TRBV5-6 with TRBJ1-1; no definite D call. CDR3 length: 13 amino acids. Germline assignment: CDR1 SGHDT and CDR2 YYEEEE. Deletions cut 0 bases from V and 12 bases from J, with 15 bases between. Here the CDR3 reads CASSLVRGAGPFF. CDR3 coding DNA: TGTGCCAGCAGCTTGGTTCGGGGTGCTGGTCCTTTCTTT.